This TCR beta chain was obtained from a study of OX40 agonist ivuxolimab in advanced cancers. Overall study context: Three individuals attained partial responses, comprising one hepatocellular carcinoma case and two cutaneous melanoma cases.

General study results and limits: With doses of 0.1-3.0 mg/kg, partial responders showed among the lowest clonal expansion.

Assay: immunoSEQ multiplex PCR; the TCRdb copy retains only in-frame clones and omits some. The data contain 35,000 to 55,000 clones, 82% of them singletons. V dropped 7 bases and J dropped 2 bases, with 17 bases sitting between them. The germline V gene encodes CDR1 LNHDA and CDR2 SQIVND (reference sequence). The CDR3 runs 16 residues. Concerning this clone: Its antigen is not identified.

Blood specimens came from baseline, cycle 4 day 1, and cycle 7 day 1. The TCR was taken from an adult with an advanced solid tumor such as melanoma, head and neck, liver or kidney cancer. The sequenced sample was CD4+ or CD8+ T cells sorted from blood, obtained in a trial of the OX40 agonist ivuxolimab. The V and J genes are TRBV19 and TRBJ2-2; no reliable D call. The CDR3 loop reads CASTPPRQPNTGELFF. For the CDR3, the DNA is TGTGCCAGTACCCCCCCAAGGCAGCCCAACACCGGGGAGCTGTTTTTT.